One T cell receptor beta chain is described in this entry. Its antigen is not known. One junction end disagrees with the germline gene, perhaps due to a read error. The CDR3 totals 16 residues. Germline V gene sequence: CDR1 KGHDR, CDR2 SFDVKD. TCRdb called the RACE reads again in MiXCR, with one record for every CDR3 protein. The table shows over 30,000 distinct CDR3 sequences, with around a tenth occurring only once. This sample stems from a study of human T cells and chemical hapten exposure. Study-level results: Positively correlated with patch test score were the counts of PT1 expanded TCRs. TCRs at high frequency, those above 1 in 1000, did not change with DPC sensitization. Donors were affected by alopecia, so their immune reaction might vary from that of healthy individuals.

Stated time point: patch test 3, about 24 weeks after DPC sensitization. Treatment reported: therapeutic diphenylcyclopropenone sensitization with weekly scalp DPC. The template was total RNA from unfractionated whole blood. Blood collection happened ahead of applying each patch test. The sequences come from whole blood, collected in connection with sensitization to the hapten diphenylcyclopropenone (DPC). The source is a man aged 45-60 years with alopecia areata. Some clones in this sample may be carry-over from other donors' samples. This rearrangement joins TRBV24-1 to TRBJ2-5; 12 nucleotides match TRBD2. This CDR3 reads CVTRATGLAGQETQYF. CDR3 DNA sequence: TGTGTCACCCGAGCGACGGGACTAGCGGGCCAAGAGACCCAGTACTTC.